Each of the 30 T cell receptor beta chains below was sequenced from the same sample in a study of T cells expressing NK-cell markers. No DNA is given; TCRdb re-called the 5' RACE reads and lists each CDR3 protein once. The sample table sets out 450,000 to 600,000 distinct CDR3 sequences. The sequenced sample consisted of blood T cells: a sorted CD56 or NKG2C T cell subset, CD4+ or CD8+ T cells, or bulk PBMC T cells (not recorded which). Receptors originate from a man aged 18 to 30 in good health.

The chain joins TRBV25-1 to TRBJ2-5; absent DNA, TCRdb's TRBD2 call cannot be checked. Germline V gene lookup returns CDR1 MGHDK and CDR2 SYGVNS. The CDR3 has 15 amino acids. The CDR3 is CASSESLVLEETQYF.

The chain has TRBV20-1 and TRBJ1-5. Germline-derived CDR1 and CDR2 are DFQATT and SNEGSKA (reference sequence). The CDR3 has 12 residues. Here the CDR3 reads CSAEVTRQPQHF.

This CDR3 reads CSARTVAGGQETQYF. The chain links TRBV20-1 to TRBJ2-5; TCRdb's D gene call, TRBD2, goes unchecked for lack of DNA. The CDR3 has 15 residues. CDR1 is DFQATT and CDR2 is SNEGSKA in the germline V gene (reference sequence).

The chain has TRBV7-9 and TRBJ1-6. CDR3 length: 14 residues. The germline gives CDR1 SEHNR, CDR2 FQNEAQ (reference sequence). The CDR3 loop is CASSSYLDGAPLHF.

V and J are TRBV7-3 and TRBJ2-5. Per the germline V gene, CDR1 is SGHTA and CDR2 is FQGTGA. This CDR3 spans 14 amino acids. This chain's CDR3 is CASSLLASQETQYF.

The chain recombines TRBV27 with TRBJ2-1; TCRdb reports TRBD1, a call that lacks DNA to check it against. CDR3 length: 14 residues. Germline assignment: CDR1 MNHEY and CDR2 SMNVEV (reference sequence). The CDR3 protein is CASNRGTGRNEQFF.

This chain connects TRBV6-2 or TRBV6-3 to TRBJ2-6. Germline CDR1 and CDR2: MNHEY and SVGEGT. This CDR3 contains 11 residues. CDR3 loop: CASSGANVLTF.

The CDR3 reads CASSRVSTGNEQFF. The chain recombines TRBV6-1 with TRBJ2-1; the TCRdb D gene call, TRBD2, has no DNA to confirm it. This CDR3 comprises 14 residues. Germline V lookup: CDR1 MNHNS, CDR2 SASEGT.

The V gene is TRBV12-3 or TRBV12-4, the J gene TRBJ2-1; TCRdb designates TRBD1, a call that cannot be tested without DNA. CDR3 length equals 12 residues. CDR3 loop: CASSFDARGEFF.

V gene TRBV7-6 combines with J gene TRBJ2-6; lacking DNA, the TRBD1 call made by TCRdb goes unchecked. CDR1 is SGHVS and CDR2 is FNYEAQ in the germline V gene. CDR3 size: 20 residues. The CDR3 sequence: CASSSWVRDRGLSGANVLTF.

CDR3 amino acids: CASSTRQTLSNQPQHF. J is TRBJ1-5 and V is TRBV19. The CDR3 covers 16 residues. Germline V gene sequence: CDR1 LNHDA, CDR2 SQIVND (reference sequence).

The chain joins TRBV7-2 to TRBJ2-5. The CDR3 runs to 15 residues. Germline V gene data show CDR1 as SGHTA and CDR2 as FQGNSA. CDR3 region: CASSLGETAQETQYF.

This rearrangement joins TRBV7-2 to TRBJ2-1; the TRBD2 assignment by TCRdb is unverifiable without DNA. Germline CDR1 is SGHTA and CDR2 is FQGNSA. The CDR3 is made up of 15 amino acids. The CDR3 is CASSPGLAGGHEQFF.

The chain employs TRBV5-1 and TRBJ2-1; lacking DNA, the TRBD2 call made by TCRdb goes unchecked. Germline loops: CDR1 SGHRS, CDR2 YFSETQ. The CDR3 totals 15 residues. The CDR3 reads CASRTTSFLGDEQFF.

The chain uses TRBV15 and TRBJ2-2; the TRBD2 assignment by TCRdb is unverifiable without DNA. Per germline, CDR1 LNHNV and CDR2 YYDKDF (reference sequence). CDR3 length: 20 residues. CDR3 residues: CATSRILALSAGAGTGELFF.

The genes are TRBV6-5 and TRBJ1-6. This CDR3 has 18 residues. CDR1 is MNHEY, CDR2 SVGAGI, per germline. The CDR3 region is CASSYSIWRGSDNSPLHF.

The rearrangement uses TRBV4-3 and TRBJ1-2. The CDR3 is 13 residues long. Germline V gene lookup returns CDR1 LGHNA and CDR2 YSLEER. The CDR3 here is CASSPSLNYGYTF.

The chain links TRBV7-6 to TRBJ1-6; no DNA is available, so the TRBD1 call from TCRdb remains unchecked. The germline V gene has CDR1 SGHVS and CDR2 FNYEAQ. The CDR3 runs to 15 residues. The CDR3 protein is CASGQAPLGDSPLHF.

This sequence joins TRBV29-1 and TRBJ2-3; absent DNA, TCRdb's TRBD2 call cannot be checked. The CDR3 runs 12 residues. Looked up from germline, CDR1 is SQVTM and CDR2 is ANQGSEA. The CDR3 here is CSVGLALGTQYF.

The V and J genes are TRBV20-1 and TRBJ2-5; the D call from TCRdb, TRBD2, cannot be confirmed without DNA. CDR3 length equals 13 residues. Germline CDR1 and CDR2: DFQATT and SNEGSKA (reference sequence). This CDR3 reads CSGTSGIGETQYF.

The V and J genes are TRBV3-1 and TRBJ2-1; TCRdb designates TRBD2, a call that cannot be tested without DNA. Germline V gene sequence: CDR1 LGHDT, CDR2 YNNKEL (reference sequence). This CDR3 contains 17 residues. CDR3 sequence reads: CASSQVVLAGSRNEQFF.

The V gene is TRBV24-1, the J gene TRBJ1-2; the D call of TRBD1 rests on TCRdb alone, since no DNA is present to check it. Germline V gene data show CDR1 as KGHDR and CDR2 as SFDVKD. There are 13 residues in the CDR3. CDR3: CATSDRAGYGYTF.

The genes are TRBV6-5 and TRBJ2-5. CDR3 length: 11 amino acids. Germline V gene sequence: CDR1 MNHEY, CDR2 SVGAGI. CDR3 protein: CASSSTWGQYF.

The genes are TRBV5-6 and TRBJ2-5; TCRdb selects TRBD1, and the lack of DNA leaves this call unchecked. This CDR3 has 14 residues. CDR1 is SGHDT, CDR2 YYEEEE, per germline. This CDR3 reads CASVNRDRQETQYF.

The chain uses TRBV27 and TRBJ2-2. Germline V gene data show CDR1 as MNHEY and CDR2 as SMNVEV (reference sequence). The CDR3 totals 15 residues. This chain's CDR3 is CASSLSAGAAGELFF.

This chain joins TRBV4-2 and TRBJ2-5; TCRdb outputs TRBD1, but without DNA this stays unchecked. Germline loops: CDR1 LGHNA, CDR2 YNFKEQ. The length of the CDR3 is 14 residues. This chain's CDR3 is CASSRDRGRETQYF.

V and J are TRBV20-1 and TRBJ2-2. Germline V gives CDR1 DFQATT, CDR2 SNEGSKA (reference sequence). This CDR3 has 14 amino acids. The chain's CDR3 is CSAIVTANTGELFF.

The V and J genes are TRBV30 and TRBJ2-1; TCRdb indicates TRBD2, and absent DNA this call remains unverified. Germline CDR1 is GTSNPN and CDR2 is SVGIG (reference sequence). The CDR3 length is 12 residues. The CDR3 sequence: CAWSVTGREQFF.

The CDR3 protein is CSVERGSGRRETQYF. The chain recombines TRBV29-1 with TRBJ2-5; TCRdb calls TRBD2, which cannot be checked without DNA. The CDR3 length is 15 residues. Per germline, CDR1 SQVTM and CDR2 ANQGSEA.

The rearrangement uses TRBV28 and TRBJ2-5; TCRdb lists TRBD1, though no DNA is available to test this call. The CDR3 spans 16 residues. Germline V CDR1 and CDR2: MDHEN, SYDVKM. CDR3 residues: CASSSPDRVYQETQYF.